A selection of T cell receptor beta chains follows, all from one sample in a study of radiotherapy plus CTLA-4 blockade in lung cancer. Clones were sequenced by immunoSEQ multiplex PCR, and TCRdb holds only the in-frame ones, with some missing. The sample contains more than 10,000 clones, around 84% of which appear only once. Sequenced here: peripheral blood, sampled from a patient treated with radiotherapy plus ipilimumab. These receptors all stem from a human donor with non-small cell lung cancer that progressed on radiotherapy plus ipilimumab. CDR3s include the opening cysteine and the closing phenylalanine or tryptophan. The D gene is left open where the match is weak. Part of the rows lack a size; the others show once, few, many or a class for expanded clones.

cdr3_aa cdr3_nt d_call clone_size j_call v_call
CATSSLLGTVSF TGTGCCACCAGCTCGCTGCTCGGGACTGTTTCTTTC . . TRBJ2-7 TRBV15
CASSSRELGENNEQFF TGTGCCAGCAGCTCCCGAGAGTTGGGGGAAAACAATGAGCAGTTCTTC . . TRBJ2-1 TRBV7-9
CASTLGARNEQFF TGTGCCAGCACTCTCGGGGCTCGAAATGAGCAGTTCTTC . . TRBJ2-1 TRBV13
CASSSPGPDTQYF TGTGCCAGCAGTTCGCCAGGACCAGATACGCAGTATTTT . . TRBJ2-3 TRBV6-5
CASSRIAGTQETQYF TGTGCCAGCAGCAGAATAGCGGGTACTCAAGAGACCCAGTACTTC TRBD2 . TRBJ2-5 TRBV7-3
CASSKGRQRDPTDTQYF TGCGCCAGCAGCAAGGGACGACAGAGGGACCCCACAGATACGCAGTATTTT . once TRBJ2-3 TRBV5-1
CASSPGGTRIEQFF TGTGCCAGCAGCCCAGGGGGAACTAGAATTGAGCAGTTCTTC TRBD1 . TRBJ2-1 TRBV7-6
CASSYSLAGGSDTQYF TGTGCCAGCAGTTACTCACTAGCGGGGGGCTCAGATACGCAGTATTTT TRBD2 . TRBJ2-3 TRBV6-5
CASSYSQAMANEKLFF TGTGCCAGCAGTTACTCCCAAGCGATGGCTAATGAAAAACTGTTTTTT . . TRBJ1-4 TRBV6-5
CASFGLEATGELFF TGTGCCAGTTTCGGACTAGAGGCCACCGGGGAGCTGTTTTTT TRBD2 . TRBJ2-2 TRBV6-5
CASSVAPDREAGNTEAFF TGTGCCAGCAGCGTAGCCCCGGACAGGGAGGCGGGGAACACTGAAGCTTTCTTT TRBD1 . TRBJ1-1 TRBV9
CASSRGASNYGYTF TGTGCCAGCTCACGGGGGGCCTCTAACTATGGCTACACCTTC . once TRBJ1-2 TRBV18
CASSQDTGTDTQYF TGTGCCAGCAGCCAAGATACAGGCACAGATACGCAGTATTTT . . TRBJ2-3 TRBV4-2
CASSTVTDTQYF TGTGCCAGCAGCACAGTTACAGATACGCAGTATTTT . . TRBJ2-3 TRBV11-2
CASSQGDRGLDTQYF TGCGCCAGCAGCCAAGGGGACAGGGGGCTAGATACGCAGTATTTT TRBD1 . TRBJ2-3 TRBV4-1
CASSQATSVGETQYF TGCGCCAGCAGCCAAGCGACTAGCGTAGGAGAGACCCAGTACTTC TRBD2 . TRBJ2-5 TRBV4-1
CASSPQGAITDTQYF TGTGCCAGTAGTCCACAGGGGGCTATCACAGATACGCAGTATTTT TRBD1 once TRBJ2-3 TRBV19
CASTLQGKDEQFF TGTGCCAGCACGCTACAGGGGAAAGATGAGCAGTTCTTC TRBD1 . TRBJ2-1 TRBV5-8
CASSSDRGENEKLFF TGTGCCAGCAGCTCCGACAGGGGGGAAAATGAAAAACTGTTTTTT TRBD1 . TRBJ1-4 TRBV13
CASSPGYQPDTQYF TGCGCCAGCAGCCCGGGCTACCAACCAGATACGCAGTATTTT . . TRBJ2-3 TRBV5-1
CASSQNRGLNEQYF TGCGCCAGCAGCCAAAACAGGGGGTTGAACGAGCAGTACTTC TRBD1 few TRBJ2-7 TRBV4-1
CASSERDRGFYEQYF TGCGCCAGCAGTGAGCGGGACAGGGGGTTCTACGAGCAGTACTTC TRBD1 . TRBJ2-7 TRBV10-1
CASSQKRGGPTDTQYF TGCGCCAGCAGCCAAAAGCGGGGGGGGCCCACAGATACGCAGTATTTT TRBD2 . TRBJ2-3 TRBV4-1
CASSLAGRETQYF TGTGCCAGCAGCTTGGCAGGGCGAGAGACCCAGTACTTC . . TRBJ2-5 TRBV5-4
CASSEMTGANYGYTF TGTGCCAGCAGTGAAATGACAGGGGCCAACTATGGCTACACCTTC TRBD1 . TRBJ1-2 TRBV6-1
CASRSAGTGNTGELFF TGTGCCAGCAGAAGTGCGGGGACAGGGAACACCGGGGAGCTGTTTTTT TRBD1 . TRBJ2-2 TRBV7-9
CASSDSGPEAFF TGTGCCAGCAGCGACTCCGGGCCCGAAGCTTTCTTT . . TRBJ1-1 TRBV7-9
CASSWPGQGNTEAFF TGTGCCAGTAGCTGGCCGGGACAGGGGAACACTGAAGCTTTCTTT TRBD1 medium-sized TRBJ1-1 TRBV19
CASSLGGGRDTGELFF TGTGCCAGCAGCTTAGGGGGCGGCCGGGACACCGGGGAGCTGTTTTTT . . TRBJ2-2 TRBV7-8
CASSLSGVYEKLFF TGTGCCAGCAGCTTATCGGGAGTTTATGAAAAACTGTTTTTT . . TRBJ1-4 TRBV7-9
CASSQNRGIYGTQYF TGCGCCAGCAGCCAAAACAGGGGGATCTATGGTACGCAGTATTTT TRBD1 . TRBJ2-3 TRBV4-3
CAISEPPGTSGGFTDTQYF TGTGCCATCAGTGAACCTCCCGGGACTAGCGGGGGATTCACAGATACGCAGTATTTT TRBD2 . TRBJ2-3 TRBV10-3
CASSFAGLSTYEQYF TGTGCCAGCAGCTTTGCGGGACTTTCTACCTACGAGCAGTACTTC . . TRBJ2-7 TRBV11-2
CASSYSSEGEQFF TGTGCCAGCAGTTACTCTTCCGAAGGTGAGCAGTTCTTC . . TRBJ2-1 TRBV6-6
CASSAAVNTEAFF TGTGCCAGCAGCGCTGCGGTGAACACTGAAGCTTTCTTT . . TRBJ1-1 TRBV9
CASRSPSSGYNEQFF TGTGCCAGCAGATCGCCCTCTAGCGGTTACAATGAGCAGTTCTTC TRBD2 . TRBJ2-1 TRBV27
CASRGTDYEQYF TGTGCCAGCAGAGGGACCGATTACGAGCAGTACTTC . . TRBJ2-7 TRBV2
CAWSPLWGTEAFF TGTGCCTGGAGTCCTCTTTGGGGTACTGAAGCTTTCTTT . . TRBJ1-1 TRBV30
CASSPGRNLGQFF TGCGCCAGCAGCCCCGGTCGTAACTTAGGGCAGTTCTTC . . TRBJ2-1 TRBV4-3
CASSPGKNTEAFF TGTGCCAGCAGTCCCGGAAAGAACACTGAAGCTTTCTTT . . TRBJ1-1 TRBV14
CASSFAGGADTQYF TGCGCCAGCAGCTTTGCGGGGGGGGCAGATACGCAGTATTTT TRBD2 . TRBJ2-3 TRBV5-1
CASSGWNTEAFF TGTGCCAGCAGCGGGTGGAACACTGAAGCTTTCTTT . . TRBJ1-1 TRBV6-5
CASSEHEGAGYTF TGTGCCAGCAGTGAACACGAGGGCGCGGGCTACACCTTC . once TRBJ1-2 TRBV2
CASSLRGRENTEAFF TGCGCCAGCAGCTTGCGGGGAAGAGAGAACACTGAAGCTTTCTTT . . TRBJ1-1 TRBV5-1
CASSKPGETNEKLFF TGTGCCAGCAGCAAACCCGGGGAGACTAATGAAAAACTGTTTTTT . . TRBJ1-4 TRBV21-1
CSVDPGGQGFGYTF TGCAGCGTCGATCCGGGGGGACAGGGGTTTGGCTACACCTTC TRBD1 . TRBJ1-2 TRBV29-1
CASSDDLEWLDNSPLHF TGTGCCAGCAGCGATGACCTCGAGTGGTTAGATAATTCACCCCTCCACTTT . . TRBJ1-6 TRBV2